This T cell receptor beta chain was observed in a study of cytomegalovirus exposure and HLA in healthy donors. Comments on this clone: Its antigen is not identified.

Sequenced by immunoSEQ multiplex PCR; TCRdb stores in-frame clones only, minus some. This table has tens of thousands of clones, approximately 91% appearing once. This CDR3 is 15 amino acids long. Trimming removed 5 bases from V and 4 bases from J, with 15 bases in between. Germline assignment: CDR1 MNHEY and CDR2 SVGAGI. General study findings and limits: Researchers reported that three CMV-associated chains were confirmed in vitro as CMV antigen-specific. Most TCR sequences showed up rarely, but some public TCRs showed up in many donors. Overall, around 160 TCR beta chains were annotated as cytomegalovirus-associated. Using the classifier, cytomegalovirus status was reportedly diagnosed with high specificity and sensitivity.

This sequence joins TRBV6-5 and TRBJ1-3; D is unresolved. The TCR was taken from a man aged 25 to 45 in good health and CMV-seronegative. The specimen was PBMCs. DNA for the CDR3: TGTGCCAGCAGTCCCACGGGCGCGGGGGGAAACACCATATATTTT. This encodes CASSPTGAGGNTIYF.